This TCR beta chain is drawn from a study of blood T cell repertoires in COVID-19. About the study: Spain, Italy and the United States supplied samples that represented acute and convalescent COVID-19. T cells, B-cell-depleted T cells, or PBMCs provided the cDNA or gDNA that served as material.

Trimming cost V 4 bases and J 0 bases, with 19 bases left between them. Germline CDR1 and CDR2: SGHKS and YYEKEE (reference sequence). This CDR3 contains 17 residues. In the original processing: How many nucleated cells were present was estimated from reference gene primer amplification. Clones were read by immunoSEQ multiplex PCR, and TCRdb kept only the in-frame ones, dropping some. The V and J calls and clone size were taken over from that table, and D and trimming were inferred from the DNA. The sample lists just over 650,000 clones, just under 90% seen once, with about 0.26% in the top ten. This sequence joins TRBV5-5 and TRBJ1-1, with TRBD1 as a possible D gene (6 bases). This sequence originates from a woman younger than 30 with acute or convalescent COVID-19. The sequenced sample consisted of peripheral blood. The CDR3 DNA sequence: TGTGCCAGCAGCCAACAACAACAGGGTAGGATGAACACTGAAGCTTTCTTT. Residues: CASSQQQQGRMNTEAFF.